This T cell receptor (beta chain) comes out of a study of blood T cell repertoires in COVID-19. Data came from immunoSEQ multiplex PCR; TCRdb stores just in-frame clones and leaves some out. Counted here are about 270,000 clones, around 89% occurring once; the ten biggest clones make up approximately 3%. Germline V lookup: CDR1 GTSNPN, CDR2 SVGIG (reference sequence). The V segment lost 2 bases and the J segment 4 bases; nucleotides outside the gene matches: 5. CDR3 size: 15 residues. Participant age was roughly 18 to 89 years, and participants resided in approximately 24 US areas. The sequenced material came from PBMCs or T cells enriched from blood (not recorded which). This sequence originates from a woman aged 45-65 years who had recovered from COVID-19. This chain uses TRBV30 with TRBJ2-1; 10 nucleotides agree with TRBD1. CDR3 sequence (DNA): TGTGCCTGGAGTTGGGACAGGGGCAAATACAATGAGCAGTTCTTC. Protein product: CAWSWDRGKYNEQFF.